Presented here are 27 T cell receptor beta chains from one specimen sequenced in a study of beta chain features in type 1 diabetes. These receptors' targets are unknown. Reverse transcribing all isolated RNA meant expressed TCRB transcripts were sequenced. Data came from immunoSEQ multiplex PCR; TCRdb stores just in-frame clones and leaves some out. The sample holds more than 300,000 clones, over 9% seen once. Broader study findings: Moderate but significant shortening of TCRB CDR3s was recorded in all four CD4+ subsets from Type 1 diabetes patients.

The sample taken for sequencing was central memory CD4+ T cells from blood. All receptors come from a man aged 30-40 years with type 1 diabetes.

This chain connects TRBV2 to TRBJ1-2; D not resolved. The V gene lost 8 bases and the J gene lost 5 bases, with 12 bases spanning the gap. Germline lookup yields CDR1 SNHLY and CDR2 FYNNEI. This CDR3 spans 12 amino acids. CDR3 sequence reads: CASRRVLYGYTF. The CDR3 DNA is TGTGCCAGCCGAAGGGTCCTATATGGCTACACCTTC.

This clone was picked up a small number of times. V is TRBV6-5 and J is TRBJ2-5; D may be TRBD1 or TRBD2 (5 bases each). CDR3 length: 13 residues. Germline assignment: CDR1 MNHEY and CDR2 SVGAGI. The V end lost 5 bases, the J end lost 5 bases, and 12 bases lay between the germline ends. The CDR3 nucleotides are TGTGCCAGCAGTCTACGGGACGTGGAGACCCAGTACTTC. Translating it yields CASSLRDVETQYF.

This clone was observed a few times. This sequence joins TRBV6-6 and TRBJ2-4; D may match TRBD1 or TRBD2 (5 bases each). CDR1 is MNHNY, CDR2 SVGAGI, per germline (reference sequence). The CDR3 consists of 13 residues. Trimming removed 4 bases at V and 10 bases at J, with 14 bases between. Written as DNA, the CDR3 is TGTGCCAGCAGTTTAGAGGGACCTTCAATTCAGTACTTC. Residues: CASSLEGPSIQYF.

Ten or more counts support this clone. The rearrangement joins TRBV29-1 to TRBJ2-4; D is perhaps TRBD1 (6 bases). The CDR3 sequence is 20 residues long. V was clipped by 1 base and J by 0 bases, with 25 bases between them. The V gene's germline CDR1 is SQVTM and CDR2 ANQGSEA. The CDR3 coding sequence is TGCAGCGTTGAAGGGGGTAGGAGCTCAGGGGCCGGTCAAGCCAAAAACATTCAGTACTTC. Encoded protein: CSVEGGRSSGAGQAKNIQYF.

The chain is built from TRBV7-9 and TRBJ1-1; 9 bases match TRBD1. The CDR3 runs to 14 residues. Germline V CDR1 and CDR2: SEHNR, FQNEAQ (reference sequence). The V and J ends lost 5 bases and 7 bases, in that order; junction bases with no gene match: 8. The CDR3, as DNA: TGTGCCAGCAGCCGTACAGGGGGCGGAGGTGAAGCTTTCTTT. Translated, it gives CASSRTGGGGEAFF.

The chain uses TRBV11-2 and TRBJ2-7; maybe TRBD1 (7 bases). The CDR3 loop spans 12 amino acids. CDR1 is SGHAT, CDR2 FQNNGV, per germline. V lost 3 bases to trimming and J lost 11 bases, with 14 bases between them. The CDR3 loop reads CASSLEGQGEYF. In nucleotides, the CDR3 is TGTGCCAGCAGCTTGGAGGGGCAGGGGGAGTACTTC.

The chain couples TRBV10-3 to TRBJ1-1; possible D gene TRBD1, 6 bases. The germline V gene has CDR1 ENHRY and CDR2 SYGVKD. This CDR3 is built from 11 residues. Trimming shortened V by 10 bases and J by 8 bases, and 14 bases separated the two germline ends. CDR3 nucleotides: TGTGCCACGAGGTTACAGGGAGAAGCTTTCTTT. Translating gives CATRLQGEAFF.

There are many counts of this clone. The CDR3 nucleotides read TGTGCCAGCAGCTTCCTTTACACCGGGGAGCTGTTTTTT. The encoded protein is CASSFLYTGELFF. V gene TRBV7-2 combines with J gene TRBJ2-2; D remains unclear. Germline V gene data show CDR1 as SGHTA and CDR2 as FQGNSA. This CDR3 contains 13 residues. The V and J ends lost 3 bases and 3 bases respectively, with 5 bases between them.

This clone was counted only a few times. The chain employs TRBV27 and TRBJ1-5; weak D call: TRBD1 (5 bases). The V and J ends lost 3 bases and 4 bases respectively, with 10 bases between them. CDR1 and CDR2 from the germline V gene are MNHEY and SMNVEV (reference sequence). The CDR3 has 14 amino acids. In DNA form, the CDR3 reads TGTGCCAGCAGTTTTCGCAGGGCTAATCAGCCCCAGCATTTT. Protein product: CASSFRRANQPQHF.

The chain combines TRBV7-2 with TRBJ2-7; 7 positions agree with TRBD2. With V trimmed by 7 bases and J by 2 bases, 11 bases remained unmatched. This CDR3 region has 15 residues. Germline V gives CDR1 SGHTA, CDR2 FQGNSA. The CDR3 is CASTPPAGVTYEQYF. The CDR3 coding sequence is TGTGCCAGCACCCCTCCCGCGGGAGTCACCTACGAGCAGTACTTC.

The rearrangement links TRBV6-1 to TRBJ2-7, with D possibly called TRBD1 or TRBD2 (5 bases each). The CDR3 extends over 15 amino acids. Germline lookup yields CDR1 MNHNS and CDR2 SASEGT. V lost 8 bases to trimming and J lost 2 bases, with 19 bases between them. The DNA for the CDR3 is TGTGCCAGCCCGGGGTTGAGGGGTGGCACCTACGAGCAGTACTTC. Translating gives CASPGLRGGTYEQYF.

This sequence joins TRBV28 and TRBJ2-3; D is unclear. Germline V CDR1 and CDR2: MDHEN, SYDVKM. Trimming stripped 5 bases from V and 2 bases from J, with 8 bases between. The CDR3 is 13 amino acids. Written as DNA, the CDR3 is TGTGCCAGCAGTGCCCCCAACACAGATACGCAGTATTTT. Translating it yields CASSAPNTDTQYF.

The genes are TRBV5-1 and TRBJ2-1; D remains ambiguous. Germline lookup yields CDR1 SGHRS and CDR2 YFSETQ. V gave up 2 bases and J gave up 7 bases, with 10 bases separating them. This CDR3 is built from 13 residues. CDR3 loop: CASSFPGRNEQFF. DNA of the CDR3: TGCGCCAGCAGCTTCCCTGGACGAAATGAGCAGTTCTTC.

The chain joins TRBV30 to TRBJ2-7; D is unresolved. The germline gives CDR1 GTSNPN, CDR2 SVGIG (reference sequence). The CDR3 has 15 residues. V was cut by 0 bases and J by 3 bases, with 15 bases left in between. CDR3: CAWSVPPPWSYEQYF. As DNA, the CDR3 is TGTGCCTGGAGTGTACCTCCCCCTTGGAGCTACGAGCAGTACTTC.

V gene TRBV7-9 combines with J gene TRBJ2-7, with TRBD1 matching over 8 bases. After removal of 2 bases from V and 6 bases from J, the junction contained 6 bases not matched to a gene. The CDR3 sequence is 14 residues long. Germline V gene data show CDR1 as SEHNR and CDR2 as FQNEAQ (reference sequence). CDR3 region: CASSLQGALTEQYF. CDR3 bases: TGTGCCAGCAGCTTACAGGGGGCGCTTACCGAGCAGTACTTC.

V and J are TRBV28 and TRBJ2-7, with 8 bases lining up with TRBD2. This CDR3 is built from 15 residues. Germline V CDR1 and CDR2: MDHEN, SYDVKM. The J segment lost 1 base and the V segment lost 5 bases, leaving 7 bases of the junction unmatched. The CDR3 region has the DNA TGTGCCAGCAGTCGAACTAGCGGATTTTCCTACGAGCAGTACTTC. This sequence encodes CASSRTSGFSYEQYF.

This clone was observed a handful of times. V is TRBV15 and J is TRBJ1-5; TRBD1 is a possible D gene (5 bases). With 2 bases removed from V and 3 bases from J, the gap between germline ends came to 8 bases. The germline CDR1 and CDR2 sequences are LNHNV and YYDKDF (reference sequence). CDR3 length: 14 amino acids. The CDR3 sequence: CATSRQGYNQPQHF. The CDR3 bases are TGTGCCACCAGCAGACAGGGTTACAATCAGCCCCAGCATTTT.

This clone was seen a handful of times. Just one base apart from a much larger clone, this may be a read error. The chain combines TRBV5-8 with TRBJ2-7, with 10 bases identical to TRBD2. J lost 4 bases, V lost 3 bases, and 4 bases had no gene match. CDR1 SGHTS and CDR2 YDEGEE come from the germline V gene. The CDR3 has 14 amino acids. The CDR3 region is CASSWSSGSYEQYF. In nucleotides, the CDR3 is TGTGCCAGCAGCTGGTCTAGCGGGAGTTACGAGCAGTACTTC.

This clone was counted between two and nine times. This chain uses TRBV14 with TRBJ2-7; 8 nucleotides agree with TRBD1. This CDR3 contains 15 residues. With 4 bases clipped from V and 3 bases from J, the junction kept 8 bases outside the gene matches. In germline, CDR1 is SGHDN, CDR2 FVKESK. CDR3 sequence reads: CASSPRDRSFYEQYF. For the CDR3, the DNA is TGTGCCAGCAGCCCCAGGGACAGGAGCTTCTACGAGCAGTACTTC.

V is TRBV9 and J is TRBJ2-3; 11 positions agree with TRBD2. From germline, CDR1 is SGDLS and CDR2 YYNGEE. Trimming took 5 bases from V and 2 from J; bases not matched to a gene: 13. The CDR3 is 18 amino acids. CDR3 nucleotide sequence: TGTGCCAGCAGTCAACTAAGAGGGACTAGCGGCACCACAGATACGCAGTATTTT. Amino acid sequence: CASSQLRGTSGTTDTQYF.

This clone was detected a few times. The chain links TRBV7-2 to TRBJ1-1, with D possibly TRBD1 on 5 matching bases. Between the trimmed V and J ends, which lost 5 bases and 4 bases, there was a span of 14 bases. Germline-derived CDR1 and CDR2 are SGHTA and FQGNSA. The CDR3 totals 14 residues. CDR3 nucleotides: TGTGCCAGCAGCCCCCAGTGGGGGGGCACTGAAGCTTTCTTT. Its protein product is CASSPQWGGTEAFF.

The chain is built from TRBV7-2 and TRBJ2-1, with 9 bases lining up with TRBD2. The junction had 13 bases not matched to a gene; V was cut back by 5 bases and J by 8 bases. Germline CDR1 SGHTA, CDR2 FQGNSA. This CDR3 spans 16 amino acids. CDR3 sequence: CASSPPRGRAVDEQFF. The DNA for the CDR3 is TGTGCCAGCAGCCCCCCACGCGGGAGGGCTGTGGATGAGCAGTTCTTC.

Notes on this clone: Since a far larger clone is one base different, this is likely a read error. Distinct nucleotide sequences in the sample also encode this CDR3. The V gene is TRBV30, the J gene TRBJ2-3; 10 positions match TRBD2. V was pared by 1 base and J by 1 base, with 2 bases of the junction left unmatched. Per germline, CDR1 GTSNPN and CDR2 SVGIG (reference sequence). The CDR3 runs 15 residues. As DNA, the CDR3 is TGTGCCTGGAGTGGAACTAGCGGGGGCACAGATACGCAGTATTTT. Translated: CAWSGTSGGTDTQYF.

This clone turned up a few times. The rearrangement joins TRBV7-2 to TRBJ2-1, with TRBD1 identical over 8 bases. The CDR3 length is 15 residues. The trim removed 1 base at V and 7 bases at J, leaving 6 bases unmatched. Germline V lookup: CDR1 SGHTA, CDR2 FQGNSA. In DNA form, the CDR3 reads TGTGCCAGCAGCTTAGGTGCAGGGGGCTCGAATGAGCAGTTCTTC. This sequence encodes CASSLGAGGSNEQFF.

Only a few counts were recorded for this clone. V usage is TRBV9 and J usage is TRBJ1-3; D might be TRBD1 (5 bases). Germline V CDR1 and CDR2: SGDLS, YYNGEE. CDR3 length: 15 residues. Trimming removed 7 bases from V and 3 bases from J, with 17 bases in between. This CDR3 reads CASGSVAGIGNTIYF. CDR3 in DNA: TGTGCCAGCGGGTCCGTGGCAGGGATTGGAAACACCATATATTTT.

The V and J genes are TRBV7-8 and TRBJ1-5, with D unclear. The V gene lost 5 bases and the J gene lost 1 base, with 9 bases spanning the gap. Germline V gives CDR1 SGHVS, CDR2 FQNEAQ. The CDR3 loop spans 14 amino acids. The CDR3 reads CASSRDGSNQPQHF. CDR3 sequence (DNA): TGTGCCAGCAGCCGCGACGGAAGCAATCAGCCCCAGCATTTT.

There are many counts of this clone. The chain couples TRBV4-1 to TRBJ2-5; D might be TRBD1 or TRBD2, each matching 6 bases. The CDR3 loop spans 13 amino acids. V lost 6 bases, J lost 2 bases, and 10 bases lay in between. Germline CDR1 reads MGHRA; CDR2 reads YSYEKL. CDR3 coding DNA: TGCGCCAGCAGTTGGGGGGCTCAAGAGACCCAGTACTTC. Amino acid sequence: CASSWGAQETQYF.